This T cell receptor (beta chain) derives from a study of control samples from healthy donors and cancer patients (TCRdb year 2020). Points on this clone: Its antigen target is currently unknown. Base-call qualities are not available, and no considerably larger clone is one nucleotide away.

Library prep was done by the immunoSEQ multiplex PCR assay. TCRdb obtained this table from immuneACCESS and retained in-frame rearrangements with V and J assigned. These tables miss some clones; where compared with another copy, unresolved V genes account for less than half of the shortfall, and the remainder is unexplained. Counted in this sample were some 120,000 clones; 93% of them appeared once. Over 2.5% of the sample rests with the top ten. From V the trimming removes 5 bases and from J it removes 5 bases, while the gene matches leave 3 bases of the junction unaccounted for. CDR1 and CDR2, per the germline V gene, are MNHEY and SVGEGT. The CDR3 starts with the cysteine, ends with the phenylalanine, and has 14 residues. Just CDR3 DNA is preserved here, 42 bases in frame from base 1.

Sequenced: blood. The rearranged chain carries TRBV6-2 or TRBV6-3 and TRBJ2-5, with 12 bases in between that match TRBD2. This sequence was found in a man aged 25 to 40 in good health. The CDR3 is CASSRTSGAETQYF. Read as DNA, the sequence is TGTGCCAGCAGTAGGACTAGCGGGGCGGAGACCCAGTACTTC.